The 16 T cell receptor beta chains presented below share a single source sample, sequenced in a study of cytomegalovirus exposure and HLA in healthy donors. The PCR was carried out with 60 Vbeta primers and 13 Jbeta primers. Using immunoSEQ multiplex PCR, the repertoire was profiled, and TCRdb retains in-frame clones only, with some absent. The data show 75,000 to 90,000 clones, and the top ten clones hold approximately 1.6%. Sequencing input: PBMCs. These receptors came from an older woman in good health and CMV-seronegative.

For the CDR3, the DNA is TGCAGCGTTAAGGGGAGGGAGGCCGGGGAGCTGTTTTTT. Protein product: CSVKGREAGELFF. J is TRBJ2-2 and V is TRBV29-1, with 7 bases that match TRBD2. V lost 5 bases to trimming and J lost 6 bases; unmatched junction nucleotides: 6. Looked up from germline, CDR1 is SQVTM and CDR2 is ANQGSEA. This CDR3 has 13 residues.

CDR3 DNA sequence: TGTGCCAGCAGTCCCCCCCGACATGACTCCTACGAGCAGTACTTC. As protein: CASSPPRHDSYEQYF. The chain recombines TRBV28 with TRBJ2-7; D is unclear. Trimming left V 5 bases short and J 0 bases short, with 14 bases between. Per germline, CDR1 MDHEN and CDR2 SYDVKM. The CDR3 is made up of 15 amino acids. The full variable domain, with the rest looked up from reference TRBV28 and TRBJ2-7, is DVKVTQSSRYLVKRTGEKVFLECVQDMDHENMFWYRQDPGLGLRLIYFSYDVKMKEKGDIPEGYSVSREKKERFSLILESASTNQTSMYLCASSPPRHDSYEQYFGPGTRLTVT.

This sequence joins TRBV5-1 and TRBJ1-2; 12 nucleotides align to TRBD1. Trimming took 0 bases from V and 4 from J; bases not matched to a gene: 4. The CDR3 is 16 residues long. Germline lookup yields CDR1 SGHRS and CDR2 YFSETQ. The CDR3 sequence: CASSLAGTGGSYGYTF. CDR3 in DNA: TGCGCCAGCAGCTTGGCCGGGACAGGGGGCAGCTATGGCTACACCTTC.

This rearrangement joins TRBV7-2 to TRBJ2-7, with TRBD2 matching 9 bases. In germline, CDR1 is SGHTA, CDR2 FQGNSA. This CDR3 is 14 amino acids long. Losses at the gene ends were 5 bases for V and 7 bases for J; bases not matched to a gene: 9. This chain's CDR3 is CASSNSGSSVEQYF. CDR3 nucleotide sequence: TGTGCCAGCAGCAATAGCGGGAGTTCGGTAGAGCAGTACTTC.

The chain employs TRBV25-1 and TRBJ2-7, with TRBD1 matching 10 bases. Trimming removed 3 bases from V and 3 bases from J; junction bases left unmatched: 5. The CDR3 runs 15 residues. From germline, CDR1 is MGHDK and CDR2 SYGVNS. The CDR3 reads CASSDWDRGNYEQYF. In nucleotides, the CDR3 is TGTGCCAGCAGTGACTGGGACAGGGGCAACTACGAGCAGTACTTC.

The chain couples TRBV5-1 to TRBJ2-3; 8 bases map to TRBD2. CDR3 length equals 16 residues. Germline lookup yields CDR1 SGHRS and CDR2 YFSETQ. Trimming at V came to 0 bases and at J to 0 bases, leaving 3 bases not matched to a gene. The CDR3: CASSLGSGISTDTQYF. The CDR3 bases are TGCGCCAGCAGCTTGGGTAGCGGGATTAGCACAGATACGCAGTATTTT.

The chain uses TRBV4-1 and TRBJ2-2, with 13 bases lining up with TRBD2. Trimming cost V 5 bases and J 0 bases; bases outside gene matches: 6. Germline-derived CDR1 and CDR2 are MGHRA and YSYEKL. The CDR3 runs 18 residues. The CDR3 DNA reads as TGCGCCAGCAGCTCCCTGGGACTAGCGGGAACGAACACCGGGGAGCTGTTTTTT. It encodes CASSSLGLAGTNTGELFF.

CDR3 nucleotides: TGCGCCAGCAGCCATGTCCCGGGACAGGGGTCAGATACGCAGTATTTT. Its protein is CASSHVPGQGSDTQYF. The genes are TRBV4-1 and TRBJ2-3; 10 bases map to TRBD1. The germline CDR1 and CDR2 sequences are MGHRA and YSYEKL. Germline trimming cut 3 bases from V and 4 bases from J; bases unmatched to any gene: 7. The CDR3 is made up of 16 amino acids.

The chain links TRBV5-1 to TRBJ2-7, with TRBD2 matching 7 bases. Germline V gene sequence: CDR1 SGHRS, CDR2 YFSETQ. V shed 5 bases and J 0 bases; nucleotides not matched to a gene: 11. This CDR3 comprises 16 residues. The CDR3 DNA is TGCGCCAGCAGACCGGTCCTGGGGGGGAACTCCTACGAGCAGTACTTC. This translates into CASRPVLGGNSYEQYF. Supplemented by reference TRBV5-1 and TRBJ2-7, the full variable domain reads KAGVTQTPRYLIKTRGQQVTLSCSPISGHRSVSWYQQTPGQGLQFLFEYFSETQRNKGNFPGRFSGRQFSNSRSEMNVSTLELGDSALYLCASRPVLGGNSYEQYFGPGTRLTVT.

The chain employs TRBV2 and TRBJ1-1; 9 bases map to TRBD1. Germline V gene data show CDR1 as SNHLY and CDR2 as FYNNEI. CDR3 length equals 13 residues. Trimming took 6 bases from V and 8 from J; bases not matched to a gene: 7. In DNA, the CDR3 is TGTGCCAGCAGGGGGGACAGGGCCCCCGAAGCTTTCTTT. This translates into CASRGDRAPEAFF.

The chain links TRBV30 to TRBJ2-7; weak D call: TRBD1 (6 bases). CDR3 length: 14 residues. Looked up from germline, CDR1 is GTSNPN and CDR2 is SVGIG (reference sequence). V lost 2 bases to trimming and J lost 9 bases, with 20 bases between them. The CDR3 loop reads CAWSTGTRGSGQYF. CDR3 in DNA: TGTGCCTGGAGTACAGGGACACGGGGTTCGGGGCAGTACTTC.

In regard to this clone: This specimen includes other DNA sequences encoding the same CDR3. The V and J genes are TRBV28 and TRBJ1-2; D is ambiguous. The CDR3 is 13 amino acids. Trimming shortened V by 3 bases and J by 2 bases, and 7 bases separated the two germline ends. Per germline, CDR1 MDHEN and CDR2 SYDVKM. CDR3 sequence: CASSFGQNYGYTF. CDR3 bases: TGTGCCAGCAGTTTTGGGCAGAACTATGGCTACACCTTC.

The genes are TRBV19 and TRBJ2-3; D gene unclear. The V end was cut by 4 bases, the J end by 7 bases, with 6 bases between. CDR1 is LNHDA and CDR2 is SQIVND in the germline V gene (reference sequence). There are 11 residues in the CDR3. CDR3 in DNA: TGTGCCAGTAGTAACGGTTATACGCAGTATTTT. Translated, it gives CASSNGYTQYF.

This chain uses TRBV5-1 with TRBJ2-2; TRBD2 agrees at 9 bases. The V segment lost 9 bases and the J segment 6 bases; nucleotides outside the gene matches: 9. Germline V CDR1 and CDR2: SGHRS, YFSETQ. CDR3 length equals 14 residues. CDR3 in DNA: TGCGCCACCCAAAGCGGGGGGCCAGCCGGGGAGCTGTTTTTT. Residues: CATQSGGPAGELFF.

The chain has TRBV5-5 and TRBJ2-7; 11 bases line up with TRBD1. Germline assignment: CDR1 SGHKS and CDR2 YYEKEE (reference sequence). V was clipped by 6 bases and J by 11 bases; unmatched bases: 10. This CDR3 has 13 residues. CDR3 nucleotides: TGTGCCAGCACCACTACGGACAGGGGGCGCGAGTACTTC. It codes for CASTTTDRGREYF.

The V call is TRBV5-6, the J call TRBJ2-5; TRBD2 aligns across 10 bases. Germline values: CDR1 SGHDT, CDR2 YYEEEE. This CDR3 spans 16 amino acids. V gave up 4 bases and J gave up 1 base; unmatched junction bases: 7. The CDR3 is CASSGGTSAFQETQYF. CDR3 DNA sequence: TGTGCCAGCAGCGGGGGGACTAGCGCGTTCCAAGAGACCCAGTACTTC.